This T cell receptor (beta chain) was observed in a study of blood T cell repertoires in COVID-19. As for the study in general: PBMCs, B-cell-depleted T cells, or T cells provided the cDNA or gDNA that made up the material.

Assay: immunoSEQ multiplex PCR; the TCRdb copy retains only in-frame clones and omits some. The sample includes 280,000 or so clones, roughly 85% seen only once; the top ten take about an eighth. The ends were cut back, 4 bases at V and 7 bases at J, with 17 bases in the middle. The CDR3 runs 15 residues. Germline values: CDR1 SGHRS, CDR2 YFSETQ. The receptor was isolated from a human donor in a cohort sampled during active COVID-19. Specimen: peripheral blood. The rearrangement joins TRBV5-1 to TRBJ1-4; D might be TRBD1 (6 bases). The CDR3 sequence: CASSAGGGGGEKLFF. DNA of the CDR3: TGCGCCAGCAGCGCCGGTGGCGGGGGCGGTGAAAAACTGTTTTTT. The entire variable domain, with the rest obtained from reference TRBV5-1 and TRBJ1-4, is as follows: KAGVTQTPRYLIKTRGQQVTLSCSPISGHRSVSWYQQTPGQGLQFLFEYFSETQRNKGNFPGRFSGRQFSNSRSEMNVSTLELGDSALYLCASSAGGGGGEKLFFGSGTQLSVL.